This entry features one T cell receptor beta chain sequence. The antigen remains unidentified. The source of the sample is a study of cytomegalovirus exposure and HLA in healthy donors. General study points: Sequence variants that were highly shared formed a cluster that was likely a sequencing artifact. Several of the most significant clusters appeared linked to common viral pathogens, based on a later analysis.

Healthy people donating bone marrow made up the donors. The PCR contained 60 Vbeta and 13 Jbeta primers. Methods used by the authors: Some 10 million shared chains were among the approximately 82 million unique TCR beta chains that a later analysis counted. TCRdb's table, derived via immunoSEQ multiplex PCR, lists solely in-frame clones and lacks some. D and trimming come from the DNA, and the V and J calls and clone size come from that table. The table shows about 180,000 clones, with about four fifths occurring only once. The sample consisted of PBMCs. The receptor's source is a man aged 30 to 39 in good health and CMV-seropositive.

In nucleotides, the CDR3 is TGTGCCAGCGCAGCGCCACTCTCTGGAAACACCATATATTTT. Translating it yields CASAAPLSGNTIYF. The chain links TRBV6-6 to TRBJ1-3; D not resolved. Germline V gives CDR1 MNHNY, CDR2 SVGAGI (reference sequence). The CDR3 is made up of 14 amino acids. V lost 8 bases and J lost 0, with 11 bases in between.